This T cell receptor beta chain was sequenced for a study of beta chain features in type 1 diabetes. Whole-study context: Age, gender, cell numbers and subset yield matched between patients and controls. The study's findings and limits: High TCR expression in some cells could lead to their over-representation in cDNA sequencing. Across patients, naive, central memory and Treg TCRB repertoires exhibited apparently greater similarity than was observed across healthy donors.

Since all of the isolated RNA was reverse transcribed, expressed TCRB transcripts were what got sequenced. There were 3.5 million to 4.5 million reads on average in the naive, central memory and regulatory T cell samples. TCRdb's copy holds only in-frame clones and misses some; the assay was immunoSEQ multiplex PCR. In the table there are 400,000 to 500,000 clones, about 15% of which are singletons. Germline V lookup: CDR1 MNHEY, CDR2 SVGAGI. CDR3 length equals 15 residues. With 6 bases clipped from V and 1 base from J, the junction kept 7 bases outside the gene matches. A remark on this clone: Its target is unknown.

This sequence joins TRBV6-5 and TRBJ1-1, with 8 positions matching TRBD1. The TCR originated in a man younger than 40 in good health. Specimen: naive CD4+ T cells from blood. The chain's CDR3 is CASRPDRVRNTEAFF. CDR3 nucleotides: TGTGCCAGCAGGCCGGACAGGGTGAGGAACACTGAAGCTTTCTTT.